This is a list of T cell receptor beta chains from one sample in a study of OX40 agonist ivuxolimab in advanced cancers. The data were produced by immunoSEQ multiplex PCR, yet TCRdb's version contains in-frame clones alone and is incomplete. The sample carries tens of thousands of clones, about 85% recorded once. Source: CD4+ or CD8+ T cells sorted from blood, taken in a trial of the OX40 agonist ivuxolimab. These receptors originate from an adult with an advanced solid tumor such as melanoma, head and neck, liver or kidney cancer. Each CDR3 is given with its conserved first and last residue. Each record gives: J gene, D gene, clone size, V gene, CDR3 protein, CDR3 DNA. The D gene is left open where the match is weak. Clone size is stated in some rows and not others, as once, few, many or a class when expanded.

>TRBJ2-7|TRBD1|once|TRBV6-5
CASSPTGAYEQYF
TGTGCCAGCAGTCCGACAGGGGCCTACGAGCAGTACTTC
>TRBJ1-2|NA|NA|TRBV13
CASSSPGDPYGYTF
TGTGCCAGCAGCTCCCCCGGGGACCCCTATGGCTACACCTTC
>TRBJ1-4|NA|NA|TRBV29-1
CSVVAATNEKLFF
TGCAGCGTTGTGGCAGCAACTAATGAAAAACTGTTTTTT
>TRBJ1-4|NA|NA|TRBV7-8
CASRGAVEKLFF
TGTGCCAGCAGAGGGGCCGTGGAAAAACTGTTTTTT
>TRBJ2-1|TRBD2|NA|TRBV5-1
CASSLGLGGRASNEQFF
TGCGCCAGCAGCTTGGGATTAGGAGGGAGGGCATCGAATGAGCAGTTCTTC
>TRBJ1-1|TRBD1|NA|TRBV18
CASSPPTGRDTEAFF
TGTGCCAGCTCACCACCGACAGGGCGGGACACTGAAGCTTTCTTT
>TRBJ2-7|TRBD1|NA|TRBV19
CASSIEQGFSYEQYF
TGTGCCAGTAGTATCGAACAGGGGTTTTCCTACGAGCAGTACTTC
>TRBJ1-2|NA|few|TRBV29-1
CSARLDLYGYTF
TGCAGCGCCCGACTGGATCTCTATGGCTACACCTTC
>TRBJ2-1|NA|NA|TRBV11-2
CASSLEVGGGASGQFF
TGTGCCAGCAGCTTAGAGGTCGGAGGTGGGGCCTCCGGGCAGTTCTTC
>TRBJ2-1|NA|once|TRBV10-1
CASRGPGPEQFF
TGCGCCAGCAGGGGACCGGGCCCGGAGCAGTTCTTC
>TRBJ1-1|NA|NA|TRBV7-9
CASSLGWGINTEAFF
TGTGCCAGCAGCTTAGGTTGGGGGATAAACACTGAAGCTTTCTTT
>TRBJ1-5|NA|NA|TRBV4-1
CASSPGGYSNQPQHF
TGCGCCAGCAGCCCCGGGGGTTATAGCAATCAGCCCCAGCATTTT
>TRBJ1-2|NA|NA|TRBV28
CASSSQVLYGYTF
TGTGCCAGCAGTTCCCAAGTACTCTATGGCTACACCTTC
>TRBJ1-3|NA|few|TRBV7-9
CASSLAQDRNTIYF
TGTGCCAGCAGCTTGGCTCAGGATCGGAACACCATATATTTT
>TRBJ1-2|NA|NA|TRBV4-1
CASSQAPGNYGYTF
TGCGCCAGCAGCCAAGCCCCTGGGAACTATGGCTACACCTTC
>TRBJ1-4|TRBD1|NA|TRBV5-4
CASSVTGNFNEKLFF
TGTGCCAGCAGCGTGACAGGGAACTTTAATGAAAAACTGTTTTTT
>TRBJ2-2|TRBD1|NA|TRBV6-1
CASSKAGGAPGELFF
TGTGCCAGCAGTAAAGCAGGGGGCGCTCCCGGGGAGCTGTTTTTT
>TRBJ1-5|NA|NA|TRBV9
CASSVDQGVNQPQHF
TGTGCCAGCAGCGTAGACCAAGGGGTCAATCAGCCCCAGCATTTT
>TRBJ2-7|TRBD1|few|TRBV30
CAWARSGQGSDEQYF
TGTGCCTGGGCCCGATCGGGACAGGGGTCCGACGAGCAGTACTTC
>TRBJ1-5|TRBD1|NA|TRBV6-5
CASSHWGQGVDQPQHF
TGTGCCAGCAGTCACTGGGGACAGGGGGTGGATCAGCCCCAGCATTTT